The clone carrying this T cell receptor (beta chain) was picked up many times. Its antigen is as yet unknown. This specimen belongs to a study of molecular identifiers for immune sequencing clone quantification. Points from the study as a whole: Effector cells had over 98% of their molecules in clones above 20 RNA copies, while naive cells had under 1%.

TCRdb reprocessed the PCR reads with MiXCR, giving one entry per CDR3 protein. Of over 600,000 distinct CDR3 sequences detected, around 20% appear once; the ten largest clones hold 0.85%. Germline V gene sequence: CDR1 MNHEY, CDR2 SVGEGT. The CDR3 consists of 17 residues. The trim removed 2 bases at V and 2 bases at J, leaving 10 bases unmatched. Sequenced material: naive CD8+ T cells from blood, with Jurkat cell RNA spiked in. The subset denotes: FACS-sorted CD8+CD4-CCR7+CD45RA+ naive T cells. The V gene is TRBV6-2 or TRBV6-3, the J gene TRBJ2-3, with TRBD1 matching over 7 bases. The TCR comes from a human donor in good health. Some libraries in this study had Jurkat cell RNA spiked in. CDR3 bases: TGTGCCAGCAGTTACGAAGATCAAGGGGGCACCACAGATACGCAGTATTTT. It yields the protein CASSYEDQGGTTDTQYF.